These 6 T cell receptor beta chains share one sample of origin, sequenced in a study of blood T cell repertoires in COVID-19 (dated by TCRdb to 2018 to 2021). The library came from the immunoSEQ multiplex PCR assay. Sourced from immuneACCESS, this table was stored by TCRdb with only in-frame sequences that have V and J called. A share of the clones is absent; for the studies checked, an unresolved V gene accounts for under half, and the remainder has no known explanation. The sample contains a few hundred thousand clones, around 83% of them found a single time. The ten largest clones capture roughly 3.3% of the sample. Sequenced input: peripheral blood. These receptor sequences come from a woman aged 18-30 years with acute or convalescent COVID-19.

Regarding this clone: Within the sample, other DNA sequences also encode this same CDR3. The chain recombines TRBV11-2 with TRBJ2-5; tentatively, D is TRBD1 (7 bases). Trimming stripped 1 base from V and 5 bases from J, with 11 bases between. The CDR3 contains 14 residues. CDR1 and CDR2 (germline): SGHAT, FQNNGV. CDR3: CASSLGQGGETQYF. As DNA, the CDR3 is TGTGCCAGCAGCTTAGGACAGGGAGGTGAGACCCAGTACTTC.

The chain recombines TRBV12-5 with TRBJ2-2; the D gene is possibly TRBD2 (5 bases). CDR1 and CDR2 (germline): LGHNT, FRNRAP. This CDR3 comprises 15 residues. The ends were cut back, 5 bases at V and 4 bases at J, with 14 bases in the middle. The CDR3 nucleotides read TGTGCTAGTGGTGAGGTCTTGGCGGGCACCGGGGAGCTGTTTTTT. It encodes CASGEVLAGTGELFF.

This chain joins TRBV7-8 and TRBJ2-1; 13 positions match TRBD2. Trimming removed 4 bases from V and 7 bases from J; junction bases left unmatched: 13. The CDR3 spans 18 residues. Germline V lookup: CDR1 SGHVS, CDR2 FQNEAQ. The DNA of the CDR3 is TGTGCCAGCAGCTGGCCGACTAGCGGGAGGTCCGTGGTGAATGAGCAGTTCTTC. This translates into CASSWPTSGRSVVNEQFF.

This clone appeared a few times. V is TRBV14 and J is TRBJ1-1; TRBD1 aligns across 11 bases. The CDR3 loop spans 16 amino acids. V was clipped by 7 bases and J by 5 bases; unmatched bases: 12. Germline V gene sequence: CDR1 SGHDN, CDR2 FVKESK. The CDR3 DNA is TGTGCCAGCACGCCTTCCGGGACAGGGGGATGGACTGAAGCTTTCTTT. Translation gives CASTPSGTGGWTEAFF. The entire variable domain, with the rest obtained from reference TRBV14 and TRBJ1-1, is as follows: EAGVTQFPSHSVIEKGQTVTLRCDPISGHDNLYWYRRVMGKEIKFLLHFVKESKQDESGMPNNRFLAERTGGTYSTLKVQPAELEDSGVYFCASTPSGTGGWTEAFFGQGTRLTVV.

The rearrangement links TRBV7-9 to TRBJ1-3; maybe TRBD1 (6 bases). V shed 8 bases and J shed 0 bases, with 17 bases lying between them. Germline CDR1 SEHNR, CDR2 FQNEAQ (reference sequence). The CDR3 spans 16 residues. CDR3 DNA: TGTGCCAGCCGCAGGGGCGGTATTCGCTCTGGAAACACCATATATTTT. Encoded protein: CASRRGGIRSGNTIYF.

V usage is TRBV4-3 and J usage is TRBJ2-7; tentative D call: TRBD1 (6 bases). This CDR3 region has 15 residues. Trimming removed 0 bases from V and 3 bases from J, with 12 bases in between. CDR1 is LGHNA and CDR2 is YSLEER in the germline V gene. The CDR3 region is CASSQDRRGSYEQYF. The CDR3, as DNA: TGCGCCAGCAGCCAAGATCGCAGGGGAAGCTACGAGCAGTACTTC.